The clone carrying this T cell receptor (beta chain) was picked up a small number of times. Its target is unknown. V was clipped by 4 bases and J by 1 base; unmatched bases: 4. The germline V gene encodes CDR1 SGHRS and CDR2 YFSETQ. The CDR3 is 14 amino acids. The data were obtained in a study of T cells after yellow fever vaccination. Study results and caveats: Most primary-vaccination clones reappeared after the booster (about 97% CD4, approximately 88% CD8). Abundant clonotypes from the bulk population could get into FACS-sorted repertoires as contaminants.

As TCR cDNA was made by 5'RACE template switching, a universal primer site and UMIs were added. MiXCR was run by TCRdb on the 5' RACE reads, yielding one entry per CDR3 protein. This table holds roughly 350,000 distinct CDR3 sequences, roughly 4.3% found once. This receptor was taken from a man aged 18 to 35 who received the YFV17D yellow fever vaccine. The chain recombines TRBV5-1 with TRBJ1-2; 7 positions match TRBD1. The sample here was PBMCs, taken 5 days after the yellow fever booster vaccination. The CDR3 DNA reads TGCGCCAGCAGCACCTGGGACAGTAACTATGGCTACACCTTC. Its protein is CASSTWDSNYGYTF.